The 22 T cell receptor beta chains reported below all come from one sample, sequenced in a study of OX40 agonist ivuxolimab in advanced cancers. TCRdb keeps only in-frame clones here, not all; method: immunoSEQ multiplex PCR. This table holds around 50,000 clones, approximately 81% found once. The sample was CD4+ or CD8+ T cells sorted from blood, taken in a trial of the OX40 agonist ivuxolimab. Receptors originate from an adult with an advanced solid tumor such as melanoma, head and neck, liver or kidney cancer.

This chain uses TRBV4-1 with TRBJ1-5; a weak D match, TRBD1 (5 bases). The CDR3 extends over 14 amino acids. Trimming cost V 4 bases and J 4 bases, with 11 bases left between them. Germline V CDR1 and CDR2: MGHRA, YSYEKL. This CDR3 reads CASSPPGSNQPQHF. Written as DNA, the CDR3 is TGCGCCAGCAGCCCTCCAGGGTCTAATCAGCCCCAGCATTTT.

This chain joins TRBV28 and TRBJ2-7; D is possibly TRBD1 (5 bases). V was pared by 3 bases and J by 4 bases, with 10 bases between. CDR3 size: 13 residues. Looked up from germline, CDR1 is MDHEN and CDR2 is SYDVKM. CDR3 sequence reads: CASSFQGTYEQYV. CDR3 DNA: TGTGCCAGCAGTTTCCAGGGTACTTACGAGCAGTACGTC.

This chain's CDR3 is CASSIITDEQYF. DNA for the CDR3: TGTGCCAGCAGCATAATTACAGACGAGCAGTACTTC. The rearrangement uses TRBV5-4 and TRBJ2-7, with D unresolved. Deletions cut 4 bases from V and 5 bases from J, with 10 bases between. There are 12 residues in the CDR3. Germline CDR1 reads SGHNT; CDR2 reads YYREEE (reference sequence).

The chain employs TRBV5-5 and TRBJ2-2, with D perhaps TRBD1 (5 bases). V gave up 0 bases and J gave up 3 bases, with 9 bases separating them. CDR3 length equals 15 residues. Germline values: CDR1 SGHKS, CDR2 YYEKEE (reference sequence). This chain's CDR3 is CASSLEGAHTGELFF. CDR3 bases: TGTGCCAGCAGCTTGGAAGGGGCCCACACCGGGGAGCTGTTTTTT.

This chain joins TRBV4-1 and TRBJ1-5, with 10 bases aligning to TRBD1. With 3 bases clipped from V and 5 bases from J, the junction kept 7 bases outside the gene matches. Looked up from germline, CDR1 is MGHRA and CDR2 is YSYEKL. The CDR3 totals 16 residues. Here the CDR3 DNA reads TGCGCCAGCAGCCACTTGGACAGGGGGTTAGATCAGCCCCAGCATTTT. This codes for CASSHLDRGLDQPQHF.

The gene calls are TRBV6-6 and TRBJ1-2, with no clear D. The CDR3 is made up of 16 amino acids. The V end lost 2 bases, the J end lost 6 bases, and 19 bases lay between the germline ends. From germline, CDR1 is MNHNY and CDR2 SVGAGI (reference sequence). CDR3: CASSYGRWWARHGYTF. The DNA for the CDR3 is TGTGCCAGCAGTTACGGCCGTTGGTGGGCAAGACATGGCTACACCTTC.

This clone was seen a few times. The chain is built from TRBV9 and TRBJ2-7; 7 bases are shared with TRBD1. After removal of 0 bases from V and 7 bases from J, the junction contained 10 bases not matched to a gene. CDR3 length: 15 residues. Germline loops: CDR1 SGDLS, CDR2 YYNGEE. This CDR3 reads CASSVGDSGVWEQYF. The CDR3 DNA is TGTGCCAGCAGCGTAGGGGACAGTGGGGTGTGGGAGCAGTACTTC.

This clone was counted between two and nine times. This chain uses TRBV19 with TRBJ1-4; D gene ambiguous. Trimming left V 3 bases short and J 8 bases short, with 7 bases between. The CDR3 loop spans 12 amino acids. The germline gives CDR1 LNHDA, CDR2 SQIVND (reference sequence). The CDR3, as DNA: TGTGCCAGTAGTATGGGCCAAGAAAAACTGTTTTTT. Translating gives CASSMGQEKLFF. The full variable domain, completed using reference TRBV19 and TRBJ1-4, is DGGITQSPKYLFRKEGQNVTLSCEQNLNHDAMYWYRQDPGQGLRLIYYSQIVNDFQKGDIAEGYSVSREKKESFPLTVTSAQKNPTAFYLCASSMGQEKLFFGSGTQLSVL.

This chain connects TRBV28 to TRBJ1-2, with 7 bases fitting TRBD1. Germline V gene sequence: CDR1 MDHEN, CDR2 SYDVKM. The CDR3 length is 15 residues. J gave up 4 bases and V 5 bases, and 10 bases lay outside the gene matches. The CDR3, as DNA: TGTGCCAGCAGTAAGCCCGGGACAGTAAGCTATGGCTACACCTTC. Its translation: CASSKPGTVSYGYTF.

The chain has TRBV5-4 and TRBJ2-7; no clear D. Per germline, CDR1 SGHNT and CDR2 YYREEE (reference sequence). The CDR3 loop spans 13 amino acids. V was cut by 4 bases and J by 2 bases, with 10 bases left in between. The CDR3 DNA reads TGTGCCAGCAGCAGTGGAGTCACCTACGAGCAGTACTTC. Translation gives CASSSGVTYEQYF.

The CDR3 DNA follows: TGTGCCAGCAGTTACTTTCAGGGGTCGAACGGGGAGCTGTTTTTT. Its protein product is CASSYFQGSNGELFF. The gene calls are TRBV6-5 and TRBJ2-2; D perhaps matches TRBD1 (6 bases). V lost 1 base to trimming and J lost 7 bases, with 13 bases between them. This CDR3 is built from 15 residues. CDR1 MNHEY and CDR2 SVGAGI come from the germline V gene.

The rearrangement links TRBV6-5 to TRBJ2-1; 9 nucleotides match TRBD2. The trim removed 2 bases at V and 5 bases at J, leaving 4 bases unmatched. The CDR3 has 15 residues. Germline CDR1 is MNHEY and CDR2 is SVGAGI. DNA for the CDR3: TGTGCCAGCAGTTACAGCGGGGGGACAAACAATGAGCAGTTCTTC. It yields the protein CASSYSGGTNNEQFF.

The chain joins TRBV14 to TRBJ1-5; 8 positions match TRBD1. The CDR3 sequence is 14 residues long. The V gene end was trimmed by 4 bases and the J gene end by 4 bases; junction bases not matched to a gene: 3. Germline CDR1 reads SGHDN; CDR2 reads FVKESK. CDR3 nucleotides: TGTGCCAGCAGCCGCAGGGGGCTTAATCAGCCCCAGCATTTT. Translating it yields CASSRRGLNQPQHF.

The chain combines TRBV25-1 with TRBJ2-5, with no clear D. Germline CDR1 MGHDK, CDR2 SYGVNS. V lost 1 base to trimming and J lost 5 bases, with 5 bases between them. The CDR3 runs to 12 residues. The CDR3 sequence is CASSEWGETQYF. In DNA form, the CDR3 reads TGTGCCAGCAGTGAATGGGGTGAGACCCAGTACTTC.

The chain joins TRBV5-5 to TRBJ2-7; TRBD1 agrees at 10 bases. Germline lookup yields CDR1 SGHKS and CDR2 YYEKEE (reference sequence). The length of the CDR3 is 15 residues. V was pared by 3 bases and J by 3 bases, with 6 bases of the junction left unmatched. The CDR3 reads CASSSSGTGVYEQYF. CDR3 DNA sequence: TGTGCCAGCAGCTCCTCCGGGACAGGGGTCTACGAGCAGTACTTC.

The CDR3 DNA is TGTGCCAGCAGCTTAGCGGACAGGAATTTTGGCTACACCTTC. This sequence encodes CASSLADRNFGYTF. The chain uses TRBV7-9 and TRBJ1-2, with 7 bases fitting TRBD1. The germline V gene encodes CDR1 SEHNR and CDR2 FQNEAQ (reference sequence). V dropped 0 bases and J dropped 7; count of bases not matched to a gene: 5. The CDR3 has 14 amino acids.

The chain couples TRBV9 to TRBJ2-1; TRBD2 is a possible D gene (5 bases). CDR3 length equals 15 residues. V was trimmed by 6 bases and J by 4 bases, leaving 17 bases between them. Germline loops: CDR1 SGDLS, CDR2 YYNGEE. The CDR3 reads CASTLEGRPYNEQFF. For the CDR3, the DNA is TGTGCCAGCACCCTAGAGGGTAGACCTTACAATGAGCAGTTCTTC.

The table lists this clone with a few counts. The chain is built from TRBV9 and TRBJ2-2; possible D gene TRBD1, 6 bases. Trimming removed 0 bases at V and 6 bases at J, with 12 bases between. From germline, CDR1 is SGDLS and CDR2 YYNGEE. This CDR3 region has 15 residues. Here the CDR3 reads CASSVDGTPPGELFF. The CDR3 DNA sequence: TGTGCCAGCAGCGTAGACGGGACACCTCCCGGGGAGCTGTTTTTT.

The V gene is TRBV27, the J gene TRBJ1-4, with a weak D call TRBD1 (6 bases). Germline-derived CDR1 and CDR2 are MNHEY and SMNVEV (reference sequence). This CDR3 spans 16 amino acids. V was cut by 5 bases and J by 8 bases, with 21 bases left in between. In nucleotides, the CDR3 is TGTGCCAGCAGTCCCGCGTTGGGGGGGGCACGAGAAAAACTGTTTTTT. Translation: CASSPALGGAREKLFF. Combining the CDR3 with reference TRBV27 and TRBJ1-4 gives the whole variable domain EAQVTQNPRYLITVTGKKLTVTCSQNMNHEYMSWYRQDPGLGLRQIYYSMNVEVTDKGDVPEGYKVSRKEKRNFPLILESPSPNQTSLYFCASSPALGGAREKLFFGSGTQLSVL.

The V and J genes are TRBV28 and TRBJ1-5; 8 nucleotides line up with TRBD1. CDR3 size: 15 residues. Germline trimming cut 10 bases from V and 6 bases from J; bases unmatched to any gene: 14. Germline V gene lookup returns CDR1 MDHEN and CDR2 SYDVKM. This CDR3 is CATWVQGDRGQPQHF. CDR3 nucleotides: TGTGCCACCTGGGTACAGGGGGACCGAGGTCAGCCCCAGCATTTT.

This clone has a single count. Written as DNA, the CDR3 is TGTGCCAGCAGTTTATCCGCCCCGTCGAGCTCCTACGAGCAGTACTTC. It specifies CASSLSAPSSSYEQYF. V gene TRBV27 combines with J gene TRBJ2-7, with D unclear. Trimming shortened V by 0 bases and J by 0 bases, and 12 bases separated the two germline ends. The CDR3 covers 16 residues. The V gene's germline CDR1 is MNHEY and CDR2 SMNVEV (reference sequence).

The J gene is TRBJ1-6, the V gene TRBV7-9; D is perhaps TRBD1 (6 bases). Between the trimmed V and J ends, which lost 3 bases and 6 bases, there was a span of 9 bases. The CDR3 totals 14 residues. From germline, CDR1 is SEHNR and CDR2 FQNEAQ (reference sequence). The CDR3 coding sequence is TGTGCCAGCAGCTTCACAGGGACTAATTCACCCCTCCACTTT. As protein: CASSFTGTNSPLHF.